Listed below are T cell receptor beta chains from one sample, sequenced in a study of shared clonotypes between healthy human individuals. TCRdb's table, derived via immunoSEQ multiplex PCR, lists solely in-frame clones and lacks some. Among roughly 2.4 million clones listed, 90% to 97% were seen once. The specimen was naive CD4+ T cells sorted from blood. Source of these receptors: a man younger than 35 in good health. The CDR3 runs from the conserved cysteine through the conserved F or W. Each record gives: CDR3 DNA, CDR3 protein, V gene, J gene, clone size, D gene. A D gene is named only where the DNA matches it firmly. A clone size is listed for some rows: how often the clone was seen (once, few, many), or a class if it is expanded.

CDR3nt: TGTGCCACCAGCAGAGATCTGGCTAGCGGGGGATACACAGATACGCAGTATTTT
CDR3aa: CATSRDLASGGYTDTQYF
v_gene: TRBV15
j_gene: TRBJ2-3
abundance: NA
d_gene: TRBD2

CDR3nt: TGTGCCAGCGGGGCAGTGGGAGAGACCCAGTACTTC
CDR3aa: CASGAVGETQYF
v_gene: TRBV6-5
j_gene: TRBJ2-5
abundance: NA
d_gene: NA

CDR3nt: TGCGCCAGCACCCAACGGGAAACCGGGGAGCTGTTTTTT
CDR3aa: CASTQRETGELFF
v_gene: TRBV5-1
j_gene: TRBJ2-2
abundance: NA
d_gene: NA

CDR3nt: TGTGCCAGCGCCACCTCAGGGTGGCCGACTTACGAGCAGTACTTC
CDR3aa: CASATSGWPTYEQYF
v_gene: TRBV6-1
j_gene: TRBJ2-7
abundance: NA
d_gene: NA

CDR3nt: TGTGCCAGCAGTGGGCCCCAAACCACCTACGAGCAGTACTTC
CDR3aa: CASSGPQTTYEQYF
v_gene: TRBV2
j_gene: TRBJ2-7
abundance: NA
d_gene: NA

CDR3nt: TGTGCCAGCAGCTTAGAAGGCCATGTATCCTACGAGCAGTACTTC
CDR3aa: CASSLEGHVSYEQYF
v_gene: TRBV7-8
j_gene: TRBJ2-7
abundance: NA
d_gene: NA

CDR3nt: TGCGCCAGCAGCTTGGAACGTGGACGGAAAAGTCGCTATGGCTACACCTTC
CDR3aa: CASSLERGRKSRYGYTF
v_gene: TRBV5-1
j_gene: TRBJ1-2
abundance: NA
d_gene: NA

CDR3nt: TGCGCCAGCAGCATAGGTACCAGGGGGCAAAACCTTTCGAGCTCCTATAATTCACCCCTCCACTTT
CDR3aa: CASSIGTRGQNLSSSYNSPLHF
v_gene: TRBV23-1
j_gene: TRBJ1-6
abundance: NA
d_gene: TRBD1

CDR3nt: TGTGCCAGCGCGTCGGGGTTACCCCTCCACTTT
CDR3aa: CASASGLPLHF
v_gene: TRBV6-1
j_gene: TRBJ1-6
abundance: once
d_gene: NA

CDR3nt: TGTGCCAGCAGTTACGGTCGCGTGGCTGACACTGAAGCTTTCTTT
CDR3aa: CASSYGRVADTEAFF
v_gene: TRBV6-5
j_gene: TRBJ1-1
abundance: once
d_gene: NA

CDR3nt: TGTGCCAGAAGCTTGGGACCGGGACTAGCGGGAGTGGCGTTCTTC
CDR3aa: CARSLGPGLAGVAFF
v_gene: TRBV5-3
j_gene: TRBJ2-1
abundance: NA
d_gene: TRBD2

CDR3nt: TGCAGGAATGCGAACACTGAAGCTTTCTTT
CDR3aa: CRNANTEAFF
v_gene: TRBV20-1
j_gene: TRBJ1-1
abundance: NA
d_gene: NA

CDR3nt: TGTGCCAGCAGTTACTCGGTGGGGGCCGGTGAGACCCAGTACTTC
CDR3aa: CASSYSVGAGETQYF
v_gene: TRBV6-5
j_gene: TRBJ2-5
abundance: NA
d_gene: NA

CDR3nt: TGTGCCTGGAACCCGGGACGGGACTCCGGGCCCCAGCATTTT
CDR3aa: CAWNPGRDSGPQHF
v_gene: TRBV30
j_gene: TRBJ1-5
abundance: NA
d_gene: NA

CDR3nt: TGTGCCAGCACTGACGCCGGGACAGTAGGCTACACCTTC
CDR3aa: CASTDAGTVGYTF
v_gene: TRBV2
j_gene: TRBJ1-2
abundance: NA
d_gene: TRBD1

CDR3nt: TGTGCCAGCAGTTACGTAGCGGAGAAGGGCGGGGAGCTGTTTTTT
CDR3aa: CASSYVAEKGGELFF
v_gene: TRBV6-6
j_gene: TRBJ2-2
abundance: NA
d_gene: NA

CDR3nt: TGCGCCAGCAGCCGCACAAGCGGGAGCTCCTACGAGCAGTACTTC
CDR3aa: CASSRTSGSSYEQYF
v_gene: TRBV4-3
j_gene: TRBJ2-7
abundance: NA
d_gene: TRBD2

CDR3nt: TGTGCCAGCAGCTACCTGGAAACTGGGTCCGAGCAGTACTTC
CDR3aa: CASSYLETGSEQYF
v_gene: TRBV5-6
j_gene: TRBJ2-7
abundance: NA
d_gene: NA

CDR3nt: TGTGCCAGCTCTTCGGCCTACGAGCAGTACTTC
CDR3aa: CASSSAYEQYF
v_gene: TRBV2
j_gene: TRBJ2-7
abundance: NA
d_gene: NA

CDR3nt: TGTGCCAGCAGCCTCGGAGGGTCAGCCTACGAGCAGTACTTC
CDR3aa: CASSLGGSAYEQYF
v_gene: TRBV6-1
j_gene: TRBJ2-7
abundance: NA
d_gene: NA

CDR3nt: TGTGCCAGCAGCCGGAGGGGGGACACTGAAGCTTTCTTT
CDR3aa: CASSRRGDTEAFF
v_gene: TRBV6-5
j_gene: TRBJ1-1
abundance: NA
d_gene: NA

CDR3nt: TGTGCCTGGTCACGAGCGGGAGTAAGGCAAGAGACCCAGTACTTC
CDR3aa: CAWSRAGVRQETQYF
v_gene: TRBV30
j_gene: TRBJ2-5
abundance: NA
d_gene: TRBD2

CDR3nt: TGCGCCAGCAGCCGGGGACTGTCATACGAGCAGTACTTC
CDR3aa: CASSRGLSYEQYF
v_gene: TRBV5-1
j_gene: TRBJ2-7
abundance: NA
d_gene: NA

CDR3nt: TGTGCCAGCAGTCAGACGGAGGGATTCGAATACGAGCAGTACTTC
CDR3aa: CASSQTEGFEYEQYF
v_gene: TRBV6-5
j_gene: TRBJ2-7
abundance: NA
d_gene: NA

CDR3nt: TGCGCCAGCAGCTTGGTGGGAGGAGCAGATACGCAGTATTTT
CDR3aa: CASSLVGGADTQYF
v_gene: TRBV5-1
j_gene: TRBJ2-3
abundance: NA
d_gene: NA

CDR3nt: TGTGCCAGCAGCGGTTACCAAGAGACCCAGTACTTC
CDR3aa: CASSGYQETQYF
v_gene: TRBV7-2
j_gene: TRBJ2-5
abundance: NA
d_gene: NA

CDR3nt: TGCGCCAGCAGCCAAGGATCCCGGAGGGATGAGCAGTTCTTC
CDR3aa: CASSQGSRRDEQFF
v_gene: TRBV4-3
j_gene: TRBJ2-1
abundance: NA
d_gene: NA

CDR3nt: TGCGCCAGCAGCTTACCCCCCAGCGGGAACCTGCTCGAGCAGTACTTC
CDR3aa: CASSLPPSGNLLEQYF
v_gene: TRBV5-1
j_gene: TRBJ2-7
abundance: NA
d_gene: TRBD2

CDR3nt: TGTGCCAGCAGTCTTGGACAGGGGGCAAACACCATATATTTT
CDR3aa: CASSLGQGANTIYF
v_gene: TRBV6-1
j_gene: TRBJ1-3
abundance: NA
d_gene: TRBD1

CDR3nt: TGTGCCAGCAGGAGACAGGGGGCGATTAATTCACCCCTCCACTTT
CDR3aa: CASRRQGAINSPLHF
v_gene: TRBV6-5
j_gene: TRBJ1-6
abundance: NA
d_gene: TRBD1

CDR3nt: TGTGCCAGCAGTCAGGGATGGAACACTGAAGCTTTCTTT
CDR3aa: CASSQGWNTEAFF
v_gene: TRBV28
j_gene: TRBJ1-1
abundance: NA
d_gene: NA

CDR3nt: TGCGCCAGCAGCTTGGACAGGGGTTCGCTCGAGCAGTACTTC
CDR3aa: CASSLDRGSLEQYF
v_gene: TRBV5-1
j_gene: TRBJ2-7
abundance: NA
d_gene: TRBD1

CDR3nt: TGTGCCAGCAGCTTCAGGACTAGCGACCCCTACGAGCAGTACTTC
CDR3aa: CASSFRTSDPYEQYF
v_gene: TRBV7-2
j_gene: TRBJ2-7
abundance: NA
d_gene: TRBD2

CDR3nt: TGTGCCACCAGCAGAGCTTTGGCGGCAGGCAATCAGCCCCAGCATTTT
CDR3aa: CATSRALAAGNQPQHF
v_gene: TRBV15
j_gene: TRBJ1-5
abundance: NA
d_gene: NA

CDR3nt: TGTGCCAGCAGCTATCAGGGGGGCCCCTACGAGCAGTACTTC
CDR3aa: CASSYQGGPYEQYF
v_gene: TRBV7-2
j_gene: TRBJ2-7
abundance: NA
d_gene: NA

CDR3nt: TGTGCCACCACCCAACTGAGACACCTCCAAGAGACCCAGTACTTC
CDR3aa: CATTQLRHLQETQYF
v_gene: TRBV15
j_gene: TRBJ2-5
abundance: NA
d_gene: NA

CDR3nt: TGTGCCAGCAGTTCGACAGGGGTTGGGGCCAACGTCCTGACTTTC
CDR3aa: CASSSTGVGANVLTF
v_gene: TRBV27
j_gene: TRBJ2-6
abundance: NA
d_gene: TRBD1

CDR3nt: TGTGCCAGCAGTGAAGCCCGCGGTAGCGGAGGACTTTATACGCAGTATTTT
CDR3aa: CASSEARGSGGLYTQYF
v_gene: TRBV2
j_gene: TRBJ2-3
abundance: NA
d_gene: NA

CDR3nt: TGTGCCAGCAGTGCTTATGACAGCATTGCGAAGGATACGCAGTATTTT
CDR3aa: CASSAYDSIAKDTQYF
v_gene: TRBV28
j_gene: TRBJ2-3
abundance: NA
d_gene: NA

CDR3nt: TGTGCCAGCAGCTTGGCTACAGTTAGCAATCAGCCCCAGCATTTT
CDR3aa: CASSLATVSNQPQHF
v_gene: TRBV5-8
j_gene: TRBJ1-5
abundance: NA
d_gene: NA

CDR3nt: TGTGCCAGCAACCGGGACACGGACTACGAGCAGTACTTC
CDR3aa: CASNRDTDYEQYF
v_gene: TRBV9
j_gene: TRBJ2-7
abundance: once
d_gene: NA

CDR3nt: TGTGCCATCAGTGAGAGGGACAGAATGGCTTTCTTT
CDR3aa: CAISERDRMAFF
v_gene: TRBV10-3
j_gene: TRBJ1-1
abundance: NA
d_gene: TRBD1

CDR3nt: TGTGCCAGCAGTCTGGACAGGGACTATGGCTACACCTTC
CDR3aa: CASSLDRDYGYTF
v_gene: TRBV28
j_gene: TRBJ1-2
abundance: NA
d_gene: TRBD1

CDR3nt: TGTGCCAGCAGTTTATGGGGGAACCCCTACAATGAGCAGTTCTTC
CDR3aa: CASSLWGNPYNEQFF
v_gene: TRBV27
j_gene: TRBJ2-1
abundance: NA
d_gene: NA

CDR3nt: TGTGCCAGCAGTTCATCGTACCTAAGGGACAGGGGCTCAGAGGGAATACCGTACTTC
CDR3aa: CASSSSYLRDRGSEGIPYF
v_gene: TRBV27
j_gene: TRBJ2-7
abundance: NA
d_gene: TRBD1

CDR3nt: TGTGCCAGCAGTCTCCGGGACAACTATGGCTACACCTTC
CDR3aa: CASSLRDNYGYTF
v_gene: TRBV28
j_gene: TRBJ1-2
abundance: few
d_gene: NA

CDR3nt: TGTGCCAGCTCACCTGGCGACTATTTAGCCAAAAACATTCAGTACTTC
CDR3aa: CASSPGDYLAKNIQYF
v_gene: TRBV18
j_gene: TRBJ2-4
abundance: NA
d_gene: NA

CDR3nt: TGTGGGGCGGGAGCTAGCGTTGAGACCTCCTACGAGCAGTACTTC
CDR3aa: CGAGASVETSYEQYF
v_gene: TRBV28
j_gene: TRBJ2-7
abundance: NA
d_gene: TRBD2

CDR3nt: TGTGCCAGCAGTGACGCGCCTCCGGTGGTCGAAGCTTTCTTT
CDR3aa: CASSDAPPVVEAFF
v_gene: TRBV6-1
j_gene: TRBJ1-1
abundance: NA
d_gene: NA

CDR3nt: TGTGCCAGCAGCTCCATGACGGTCCCCTCCTACGAGCAGTACTTC
CDR3aa: CASSSMTVPSYEQYF
v_gene: TRBV5-4
j_gene: TRBJ2-7
abundance: NA
d_gene: NA

CDR3nt: TGTGCCAGCAGCTTAGGGGCAGGTGAAGCTTTCTTT
CDR3aa: CASSLGAGEAFF
v_gene: TRBV7-9
j_gene: TRBJ1-1
abundance: NA
d_gene: NA

CDR3nt: TGCGCCAGCAGCTCCTGGACAGGGGATTCACCCCTCCACTTT
CDR3aa: CASSSWTGDSPLHF
v_gene: TRBV5-1
j_gene: TRBJ1-6
abundance: NA
d_gene: TRBD1

CDR3nt: TGTGCCAGCAGCCGGACAGGGGGAAATGAAAAACTGTTTTTT
CDR3aa: CASSRTGGNEKLFF
v_gene: TRBV2
j_gene: TRBJ1-4
abundance: NA
d_gene: TRBD1

CDR3nt: TGTGCCAGCAGCTTCCCCGGGACAGGGAAGAGGACTGAAGCTTTCTTT
CDR3aa: CASSFPGTGKRTEAFF
v_gene: TRBV7-2
j_gene: TRBJ1-1
abundance: NA
d_gene: TRBD1

CDR3nt: TGTGCCAGCAGCGGACTAGCGGGAGCCCTGGGTGAAGAGACCCAGTACTTC
CDR3aa: CASSGLAGALGEETQYF
v_gene: TRBV5-4
j_gene: TRBJ2-5
abundance: NA
d_gene: TRBD2